This T cell receptor (beta chain) emerged from a study of CD8 T cells in ankylosing spondylitis. Overall study findings and caveats: Blood from ankylosing spondylitis patients appeared to carry a characteristic roughly 8-variant TCR beta motif.

TCRdb re-called the 5' RACE reads through MiXCR, storing one row per CDR3 protein. This table has around 490,000 distinct CDR3 sequences, approximately 5% appearing once. Points on this clonotype: The antigen is undetermined.

Germline assignment: CDR1 MDHEN and CDR2 SYDVKM. Deletions cut 5 bases from V and 6 bases from J, with 21 bases between. The CDR3 has 16 amino acids. The rearrangement joins TRBV28 to TRBJ2-3; the D gene is possibly TRBD1 (6 bases). The sequence came from a male donor with ankylosing spondylitis. The material sequenced was blood, either unsorted or a sorted T cell fraction (not recorded which). CDR3 in DNA: TGTGCCAGCAGTCTCCCACCGGGATCTCAGGGGGATACGCAGTATTTT. Its translation is CASSLPPGSQGDTQYF.